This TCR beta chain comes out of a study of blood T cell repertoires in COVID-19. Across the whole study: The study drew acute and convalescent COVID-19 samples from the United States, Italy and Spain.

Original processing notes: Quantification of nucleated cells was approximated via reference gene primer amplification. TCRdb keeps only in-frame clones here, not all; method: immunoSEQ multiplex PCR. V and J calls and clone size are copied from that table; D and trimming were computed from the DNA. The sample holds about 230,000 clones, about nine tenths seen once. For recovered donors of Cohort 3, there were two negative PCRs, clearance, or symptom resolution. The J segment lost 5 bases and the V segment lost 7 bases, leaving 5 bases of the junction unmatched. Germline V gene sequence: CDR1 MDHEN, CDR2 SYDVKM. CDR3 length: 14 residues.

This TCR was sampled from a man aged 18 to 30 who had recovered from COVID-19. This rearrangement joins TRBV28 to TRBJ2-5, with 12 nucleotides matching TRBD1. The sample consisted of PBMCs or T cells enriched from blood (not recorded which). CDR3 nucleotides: TGTGCCAGCAACCGGGACAGGGGGCGGGAGACCCAGTACTTC. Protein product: CASNRDRGRETQYF.